These T cell receptor beta chains were read from a single sample in a study of shared clonotypes between healthy human individuals. Sequencing was performed with immunoSEQ multiplex PCR; in TCRdb, only in-frame clones are kept and a portion is missing. The sample has approximately 2.1 million clones; 90% to 95% are singletons. The sample consisted of naive CD4+ T cells from PBMCs. These receptors were taken from a man aged 18 to 30 in good health. Some clones in this sample may be carry-over from other donors' samples. CDR3s leave out the opening cysteine and the closing phenylalanine or tryptophan. The order of the fields is clone size, V gene, J gene, CDR3 protein. A clone size is listed for some rows: how often the clone was seen (once, few, many), or a class if it is expanded.

size: few; V: TRBV10-2; J: TRBJ1-5; CDR3: ASRGGQSNQPQH
size: .; V: TRBV7-9; J: TRBJ2-3; CDR3: ASRREEAGGLPDTQY
size: .; V: TRBV15; J: TRBJ2-1; CDR3: ATTTSGRSNYNEQF
size: once; V: TRBV9; J: TRBJ2-3; CDR3: ASSVGLADGWAQY
size: once; V: TRBV7-3; J: TRBJ2-1; CDR3: ASSNDRYNEQF
size: .; V: TRBV2; J: TRBJ1-2; CDR3: ASSETRNTGYT
size: .; V: TRBV2; J: TRBJ2-7; CDR3: ASNIAGTFSEQY
size: .; V: TRBV29-1; J: TRBJ2-7; CDR3: SVDILRDRGYEQY
size: .; V: TRBV5-1; J: TRBJ1-1; CDR3: ASSLPLANMNTEAF
size: .; V: TRBV19; J: TRBJ2-7; CDR3: ASSPRTVGSSYEQY
size: .; V: TRBV5-1; J: TRBJ1-1; CDR3: ASSLRGGQNTEAF
size: .; V: TRBV5-4; J: TRBJ2-7; CDR3: ASSQQGARFEQY
size: .; V: TRBV15; J: TRBJ2-6; CDR3: ATSNQLANVLT
size: .; V: TRBV5-1; J: TRBJ1-1; CDR3: ASSLVPQGDPRTEAF
size: .; V: TRBV9; J: TRBJ2-7; CDR3: ASSVGLAENFYEQY
size: .; V: TRBV19; J: TRBJ2-2; CDR3: ASSIGETGELF
size: .; V: TRBV18; J: TRBJ1-1; CDR3: ASSPNPDYGGI
size: .; V: TRBV5-4; J: TRBJ2-3; CDR3: ASSPRQGPDTQY
size: once; V: TRBV5-1; J: TRBJ2-1; CDR3: ASSFREGRYNEQF
size: .; V: TRBV5-1; J: TRBJ1-2; CDR3: ASSLEAHLRDKGYT
size: .; V: TRBV27; J: TRBJ1-5; CDR3: ASSERRDRGAGNQPQH
size: .; V: TRBV11-2; J: TRBJ1-2; CDR3: ASSWDGNGYT
size: .; V: TRBV28; J: TRBJ1-2; CDR3: ASSGGGPGTGGFYGYT
size: once; V: TRBV21-1; J: TRBJ1-1; CDR3: ASSKGQKDTGNTEAF
size: .; V: TRBV10-3; J: TRBJ2-3; CDR3: AISSSSGTDTQY
size: once; V: TRBV30; J: TRBJ2-1; CDR3: AWSQLAPEYNEQF
size: .; V: TRBV5-1; J: TRBJ1-1; CDR3: ASSPIVRGGTEAF
size: .; V: TRBV27; J: TRBJ1-2; CDR3: ASKTGLSVRGYT
size: .; V: TRBV5-1; J: TRBJ2-2; CDR3: ASSYTGTGKDGELF
size: .; V: TRBV5-4; J: TRBJ2-7; CDR3: ASSLWQTYEQY
size: .; V: TRBV10-3; J: TRBJ1-3; CDR3: AISELRDSGSSGNTIY
size: .; V: TRBV9; J: TRBJ1-1; CDR3: ASSVVDAANTEAF
size: .; V: TRBV6-6; J: TRBJ2-7; CDR3: ASRTDRSSYEQY
size: .; V: TRBV19; J: TRBJ1-2; CDR3: ASSLLTRNGYT
size: .; V: TRBV15; J: TRBJ2-7; CDR3: ATSGTGTGTNKQY
size: .; V: TRBV6-6; J: TRBJ2-7; CDR3: ASSYSIGPYEQY
size: .; V: TRBV9; J: TRBJ2-2; CDR3: ASSVTGVAEKVGELF
size: .; V: TRBV18; J: TRBJ2-3; CDR3: ASSPLARGRKGLPDTQY
size: once; V: TRBV7-3; J: TRBJ2-3; CDR3: ASSQGFLGDTQY
size: .; V: TRBV11-1; J: TRBJ2-7; CDR3: ASSPGQGGSYEQY
size: .; V: TRBV10-1; J: TRBJ2-2; CDR3: ASRRTSSSGELF
size: once; V: TRBV30; J: TRBJ1-2; CDR3: AWSGRTDGYT
size: .; V: TRBV6-6; J: TRBJ1-4; CDR3: ASSYDREKLF
size: .; V: TRBV19; J: TRBJ2-2; CDR3: ASNRAGGTGELF
size: .; V: TRBV9; J: TRBJ2-1; CDR3: ASSPRLAGYNEQF
size: .; V: TRBV18; J: TRBJ2-7; CDR3: ASSSEDGGEYEQY
size: .; V: TRBV6-5; J: TRBJ1-2; CDR3: ASSYAGFQGYT
size: .; V: TRBV11-3; J: TRBJ1-1; CDR3: ASSSGGNTEAF
size: .; V: TRBV2; J: TRBJ2-7; CDR3: ASSRDSSYEQY
size: .; V: TRBV15; J: TRBJ2-2; CDR3: ATSRGPGELF
size: .; V: TRBV21-1; J: TRBJ2-7; CDR3: ASSKGWQGMYEQY
size: .; V: TRBV4-2; J: TRBJ2-2; CDR3: ASSPGTSGISRELF
size: .; V: TRBV7-6; J: TRBJ2-5; CDR3: ASSRLSGGLGLADREQY
size: .; V: TRBV10-3; J: TRBJ2-1; CDR3: AIRRLEMFNEQF
size: .; V: TRBV2; J: TRBJ1-5; CDR3: ASSEGRGNQPQH
size: .; V: TRBV11-2; J: TRBJ2-7; CDR3: ASSLEVYEQY
size: .; V: TRBV6-6; J: TRBJ2-7; CDR3: ASSYLRTGSYEQY
size: .; V: TRBV28; J: TRBJ1-5; CDR3: ASTRRQGLNQPQH
size: .; V: TRBV5-4; J: TRBJ1-1; CDR3: ASSSDSFTEAF